The 5 T cell receptor beta chains in this list originate from one sample, sequenced in a study of blood T cell repertoires in COVID-19. Here immunoSEQ multiplex PCR was the method, and the copy in TCRdb shows in-frame clones only, minus some. Seen here are about 420,000 clones, roughly 90% observed once, and the top ten hold less than 0.95%. The sequenced sample consisted of peripheral blood. The receptors derive from a man aged 18 to 29 with COVID-19, enrolled during active disease.

This rearrangement joins TRBV4-2 to TRBJ2-5, with a weak D call TRBD1 (6 bases). With 1 base removed from V and 5 bases from J, the gap between germline ends came to 17 bases. The CDR3 is 16 amino acids. Per germline, CDR1 LGHNA and CDR2 YNFKEQ. In nucleotides, the CDR3 is TGTGCCAGCAGCCAAGCCACCCCACAGGGTACTGAGACCCAGTACTTC. It yields the protein CASSQATPQGTETQYF.

Here the CDR3 DNA reads TGTGCCAGCAGCCAAGCGGGACTAGCGGGAGGAAGAACCGGGGAGCTGTTTTTT. Translation: CASSQAGLAGGRTGELFF. The chain combines TRBV14 with TRBJ2-2; 15 bases line up with TRBD2. V lost 1 base and J lost 5; bases outside the gene matches: 5. This CDR3 comprises 18 residues. Germline V lookup: CDR1 SGHDN, CDR2 FVKESK.

This CDR3 reads CAWKRGLADNEQFF. CDR3 bases: TGTGCCTGGAAAAGGGGACTAGCGGACAATGAGCAGTTCTTC. The V gene is TRBV30, the J gene TRBJ2-1; 11 bases are a match to TRBD2. In germline, CDR1 is GTSNPN, CDR2 SVGIG (reference sequence). The CDR3 covers 14 residues. Unmatched junction bases numbered 4, after V lost 4 bases and J lost 5 bases.

This clone was seen just once. The J gene is TRBJ2-7, the V gene TRBV5-1; D remains unclear. CDR3 length equals 15 residues. V was pared by 2 bases and J by 0 bases, with 12 bases between. CDR1 is SGHRS, CDR2 YFSETQ, per germline. This CDR3 is CASSFETPSSYEQYF. The CDR3 nucleotides are TGCGCCAGCAGCTTCGAGACTCCGAGCTCCTACGAGCAGTACTTC.

The genes are TRBV11-3 and TRBJ2-5; TRBD2 aligns across 12 bases. The CDR3 loop spans 15 amino acids. The J segment lost 2 bases and the V segment lost 6 bases, leaving 4 bases of the junction unmatched. Germline CDR1 is SGHNT and CDR2 is YENEEA. The CDR3 DNA reads TGTGCCAGCAGTTGGACTAGCGGGGAACAAGAGACCCAGTACTTC. It specifies CASSWTSGEQETQYF.